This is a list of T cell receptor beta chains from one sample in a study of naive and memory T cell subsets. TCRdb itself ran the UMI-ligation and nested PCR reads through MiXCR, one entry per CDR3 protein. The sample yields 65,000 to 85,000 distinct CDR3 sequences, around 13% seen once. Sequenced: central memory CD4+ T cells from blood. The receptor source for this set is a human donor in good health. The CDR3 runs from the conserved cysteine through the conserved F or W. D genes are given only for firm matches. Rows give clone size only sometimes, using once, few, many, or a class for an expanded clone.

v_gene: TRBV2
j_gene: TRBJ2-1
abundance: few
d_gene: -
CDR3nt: TGTGCCAGCAGTCGAAGCTACAATGAGCAGTTCTTC
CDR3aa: CASSRSYNEQFF

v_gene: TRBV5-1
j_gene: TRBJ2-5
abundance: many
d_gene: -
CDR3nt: TGCGCCAGCAGCTTGGGAAGGGGTGGAGAGACCCAGTACTTC
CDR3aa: CASSLGRGGETQYF

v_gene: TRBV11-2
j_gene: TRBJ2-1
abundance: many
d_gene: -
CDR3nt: TGTGCCAGCAGCTTTCTAGACTACAATGAGCAGTTCTTC
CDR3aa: CASSFLDYNEQFF

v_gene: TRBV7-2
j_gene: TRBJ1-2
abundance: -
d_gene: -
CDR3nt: TGTGCCAGCAGCTCTAATCGGGGGACTGGCTATGGCTACACCTTC
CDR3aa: CASSSNRGTGYGYTF

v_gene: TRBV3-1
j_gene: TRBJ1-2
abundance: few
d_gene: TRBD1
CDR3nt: TGTGCCAGCAGCCAGGGTGACAGGGGGGGCTACACCTTC
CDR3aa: CASSQGDRGGYTF

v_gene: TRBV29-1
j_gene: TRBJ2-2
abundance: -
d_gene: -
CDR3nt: TGCAGCGTGGTCCCGGGGTCTACCGGGGAGCTGTTTTTT
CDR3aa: CSVVPGSTGELFF

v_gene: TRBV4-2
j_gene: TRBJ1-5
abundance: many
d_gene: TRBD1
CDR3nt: TGTGCCAGCAGCCAAGATCCCCGACAGGGCCAGCCCCAGCATTTT
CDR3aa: CASSQDPRQGQPQHF

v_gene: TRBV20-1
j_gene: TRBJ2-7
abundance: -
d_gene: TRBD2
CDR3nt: TGCAGTGCTTACCACTTGGGACTAGCGGGACGCCGTACATACGAGCAGTACTTC
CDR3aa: CSAYHLGLAGRRTYEQYF

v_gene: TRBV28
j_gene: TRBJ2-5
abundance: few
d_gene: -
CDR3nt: TGTGCCAGCCAAGGGAACCAGCGGCAAGAGACCCAGTACTTC
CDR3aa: CASQGNQRQETQYF

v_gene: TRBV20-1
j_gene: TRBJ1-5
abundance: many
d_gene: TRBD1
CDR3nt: TGCAGTGCTTTGAAACAGGGGCCGCCTAATCAGCCCCAGCATTTT
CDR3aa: CSALKQGPPNQPQHF

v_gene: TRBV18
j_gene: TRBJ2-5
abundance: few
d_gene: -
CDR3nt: TGTGCCAGCTCACAAAACGGCGGGTCCCAAGAGACCCAGTACTTC
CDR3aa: CASSQNGGSQETQYF

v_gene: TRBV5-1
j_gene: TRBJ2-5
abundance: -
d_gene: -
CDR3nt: TGCGCCAGCAGCTTTGAGCAAGAGACCCAGTACTTC
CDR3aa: CASSFEQETQYF

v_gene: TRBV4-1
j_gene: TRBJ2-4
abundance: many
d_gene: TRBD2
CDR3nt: TGCGCCAGCAGCCCAAGGGGAGGGCCTATGCGGGTAGACATTCAGTACTTC
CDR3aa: CASSPRGGPMRVDIQYF

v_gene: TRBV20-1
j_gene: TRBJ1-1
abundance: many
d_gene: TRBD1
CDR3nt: TGCAGTGCTAGATCCCCCGGGACAGGGAACACTGAAGCTTTCTTT
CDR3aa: CSARSPGTGNTEAFF

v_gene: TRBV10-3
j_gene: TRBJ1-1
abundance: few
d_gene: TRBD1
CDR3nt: TGTGCCATCAGGGAGACAGGGAGCACTGAAGCTTTCTTT
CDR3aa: CAIRETGSTEAFF

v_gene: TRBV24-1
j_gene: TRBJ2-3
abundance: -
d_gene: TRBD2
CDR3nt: TGTGCCACCAGTGACGAGACTAGCGGACACACAGAAACGCAGTATTTT
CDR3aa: CATSDETSGHTETQYF

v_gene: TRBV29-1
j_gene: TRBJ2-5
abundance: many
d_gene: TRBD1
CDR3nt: TGCAGCGTCCTTACATGGGACAGGGGATGTGGAGAGACCCAGTACTTC
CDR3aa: CSVLTWDRGCGETQYF

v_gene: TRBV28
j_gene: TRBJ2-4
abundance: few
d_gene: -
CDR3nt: TGTGCCAGCGGACCCCCCGGGGGCTGTGCCAAAAACATTCAGTACTTC
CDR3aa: CASGPPGGCAKNIQYF

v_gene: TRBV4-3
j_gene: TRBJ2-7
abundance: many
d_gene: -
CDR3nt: TGCGCCAGCAGCCCCCGGATACTAGCTTACGAGCAGTACTTC
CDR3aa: CASSPRILAYEQYF

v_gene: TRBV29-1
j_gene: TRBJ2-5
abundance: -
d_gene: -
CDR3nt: TGCAGCGTTGAAATCGGGACTTCCAAAGAGACCCAGTACTTC
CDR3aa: CSVEIGTSKETQYF

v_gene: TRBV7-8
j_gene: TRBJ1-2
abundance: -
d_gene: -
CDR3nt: TGTGCCAGCAGCTTAGACAGGAGTAACTATGGCTACACCTTC
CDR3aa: CASSLDRSNYGYTF

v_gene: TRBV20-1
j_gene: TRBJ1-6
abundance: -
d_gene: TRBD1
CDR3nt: TGCAGTGCTAGATCGGACAGGGGGCTTAATTCACCCCTCCACTTT
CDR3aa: CSARSDRGLNSPLHF

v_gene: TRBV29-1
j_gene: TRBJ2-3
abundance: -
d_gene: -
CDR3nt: TGCAGCGTTGGGGGACAAACGGCGGGAGATACGCAGTATTTT
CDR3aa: CSVGGQTAGDTQYF

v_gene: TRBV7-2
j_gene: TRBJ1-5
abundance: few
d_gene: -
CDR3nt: TGTGCCAGCCGCGGGACTGTCAATCAGCCCCAGCATTTT
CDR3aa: CASRGTVNQPQHF

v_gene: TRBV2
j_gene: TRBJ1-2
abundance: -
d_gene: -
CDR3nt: TGTGCCAGCAGTGAAGCGGCCAGGAGGGGGTATGGCTACACCTTC
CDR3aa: CASSEAARRGYGYTF

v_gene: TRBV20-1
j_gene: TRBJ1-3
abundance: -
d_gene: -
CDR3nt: TGCAGTGCAGTCCCACTAGTCACTGGAAACACCATATATTTT
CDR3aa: CSAVPLVTGNTIYF

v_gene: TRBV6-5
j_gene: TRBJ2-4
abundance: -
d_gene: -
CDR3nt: TGTGCCAGCAGACCTTACGTTGACCTGGGACCAAACATTCAGTACTTC
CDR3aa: CASRPYVDLGPNIQYF

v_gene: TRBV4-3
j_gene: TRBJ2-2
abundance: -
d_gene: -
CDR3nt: TGCGCCAGCAGCCAAGGCCTAACCAGGGGTGCTAGGGCCGGGGAGCTGTTTTTT
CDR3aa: CASSQGLTRGARAGELFF

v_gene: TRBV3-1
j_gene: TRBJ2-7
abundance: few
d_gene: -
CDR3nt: TGTGCCAGCAGCCAAGAATATCCAGGCCCGGCCAATTTTATGGAGCAGTACTTC
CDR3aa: CASSQEYPGPANFMEQYF

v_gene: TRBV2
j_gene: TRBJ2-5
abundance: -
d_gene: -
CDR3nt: TGTGCCAGCAGAGACTCCTACCTAGGGGGGACCCAGTACTTC
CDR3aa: CASRDSYLGGTQYF